These T cell receptor beta chains were read from a single sample in a study of T cell responses to AZD1222 COVID-19 vaccine. The assay was immunoSEQ multiplex PCR, and TCRdb's table has in-frame clones only and misses some. The repertoire holds fewer than 150,000 clones, with over 85% as singletons. The sample consisted of peripheral blood, taken on day 0 of AZD1222 vaccination. These receptors originate from an adult in good health. Both conserved end residues are part of each CDR3. The order of the fields is V gene, clone size, D gene, J gene, CDR3 DNA, CDR3 protein. D genes are given only for firm matches. The listing skips clone size in some rows; elsewhere it reads once, few, many or a size class.

TRBV7-8	NA	NA	TRBJ1-1	TGTGCCAGCAGCTTACGGCAGGGCTCTATGAACACTGAAGCTTTCTTT	CASSLRQGSMNTEAFF
TRBV10-3	NA	NA	TRBJ2-2	TGTGCCATCATCCGGGACGGAGACCTCACCGGGGAGCTGTTTTTT	CAIIRDGDLTGELFF
TRBV5-4	NA	TRBD2	TRBJ2-2	TGTGCCAGCAGCCCGCAACTAGCGGGGAATACCGGGGAGCTGTTTTTT	CASSPQLAGNTGELFF
TRBV7-9	NA	NA	TRBJ1-4	TGTGCCTTAAGCCCGGAGGCAACTAATGAAAAACTGTTTTTT	CALSPEATNEKLFF
TRBV10-2	NA	TRBD1	TRBJ1-5	TGCGCCAGCACCGAAACAGGGGAGAGACAGCCCCAGCATTTT	CASTETGERQPQHF
TRBV7-9	NA	NA	TRBJ1-1	TGTGCCAGCACCCTCCCGGAAAAGGCGAACACTGAAGCTTTCTTT	CASTLPEKANTEAFF
TRBV27	NA	NA	TRBJ2-1	TGTGCCAGCAGTGGATCCTACAATGAGCAGTTCTTC	CASSGSYNEQFF
TRBV2	NA	NA	TRBJ1-3	TGTGCCAGCAGTGAAAGAACAGGGAGAAACACCATATATTTT	CASSERTGRNTIYF
TRBV12-3/TRBV12-4	NA	NA	TRBJ1-1	TGTGCCAGCAGTTCTCTAACGTCTGAAGCTTTCTTT	CASSSLTSEAFF
TRBV12-3/TRBV12-4	NA	NA	TRBJ2-5	TGTGCCAGCAGTTTGAGGTACCAAGAGACCCAGTACTTC	CASSLRYQETQYF
TRBV5-4	few	NA	TRBJ2-1	TGTGCCAGCAGCTTGAGAAGCTCCTACAATGAGCAGTTCTTC	CASSLRSSYNEQFF
TRBV6-2/TRBV6-3	NA	TRBD1	TRBJ1-1	TGTGCCAGCAGCTATCAAACAGGGGTCCCTGAAGCTTTCTTT	CASSYQTGVPEAFF
TRBV6-5	NA	NA	TRBJ2-3	TGTGCCAGCAGTTACGTGGGACGTAGCACAGATACGCAGTATTTT	CASSYVGRSTDTQYF
TRBV30	NA	NA	TRBJ1-5	TGTGCCTGGAGCGTCGGGGGCGGGCCCCAGCATTTT	CAWSVGGGPQHF
TRBV7-9	NA	TRBD1	TRBJ1-2	TGTGCCAGCAGCTTCGACAGGGCGACGTATGGCTACACCTTC	CASSFDRATYGYTF
TRBV10-1	NA	NA	TRBJ1-3	TGCGCCAGCAGTGAGAATACTGGAAACACCATATATTTT	CASSENTGNTIYF
TRBV5-6	few	TRBD1	TRBJ1-2	TGTGCCAGCAACCAGGGGGCCCTACCCTATGGCTACACCTTC	CASNQGALPYGYTF
TRBV5-1	once	TRBD2	TRBJ2-1	TGCGCCAGCAGCTTGCTGACTAGCGGGGGAATCAATGAGCAGTTCTTC	CASSLLTSGGINEQFF
TRBV19	NA	NA	TRBJ1-5	TGTGCCAGTAGATTAGACAGGCTGAGACAGCCCCAGCATTTT	CASRLDRLRQPQHF
TRBV10-3	NA	NA	TRBJ2-5	TGTGCCATCAGTGAGGGGGCTAGCGTAGGGGAGACCCAGTACTTC	CAISEGASVGETQYF
TRBV6-5	NA	NA	TRBJ1-2	TGTGCCAGCAGATGGGGGGAAGCGGGTGGCTACACCTTC	CASRWGEAGGYTF
TRBV7-8	NA	NA	TRBJ1-1	TGTGCCAGCAGCGTAGACCTGAACACTGAAGCTTTCTTT	CASSVDLNTEAFF
TRBV18	NA	TRBD2	TRBJ2-3	TGTGCCAGCTCACCACCGGTAGCGGGGGGTAAAGATACGCAGTATTTT	CASSPPVAGGKDTQYF
TRBV5-5	NA	NA	TRBJ2-5	TGTGCCAGCAGCGCGTACAGGATGGAGGAGACCCAGTACTTC	CASSAYRMEETQYF
TRBV4-1	NA	NA	TRBJ1-5	TGCGCCAGCAGCCAACAACTAAACGACGGGCGGTGGGGTTATAGCAATCAGCCCCAGCATTTT	CASSQQLNDGRWGYSNQPQHF
TRBV11-2	NA	NA	TRBJ1-1	TGTGCCAGCAGCCTCGGCGGGTGGACTGAAGCTTTCTTT	CASSLGGWTEAFF
TRBV5-6	NA	NA	TRBJ1-6	TGTGCCAGCAGCTTAAGCACCTATAATTCACCCCTCCACTTT	CASSLSTYNSPLHF